The rows below give T cell receptor beta chains drawn from one sample of a study of patients and donors after allogeneic stem cell transplantation. TCRdb reanalysed the RT-PCR reads using MiXCR and keeps one entry per CDR3 protein. The profile covers over 130,000 distinct CDR3 sequences, with approximately 37% appearing a single time and around half taken by the ten largest. What was sequenced was blood, either unsorted or a sorted T cell fraction (not recorded which). These receptors all come from a human donor who was either an allogeneic HSCT recipient or a stem cell or donor lymphocyte infusion donor (not recorded which). It is not recorded whose cells these are; they may come from a transplant donor. Each CDR3 is given with its conserved first and last residue. Each record gives: V gene, D gene, clone size, CDR3 length, J gene, CDR3 protein, CDR3 DNA. A D gene is named only where the DNA matches it firmly. Clone size is stated in some rows and not others, as once, few, many or a class when expanded.

v_gene: TRBV5-1
d_gene: TRBD1
abundance: NA
len: 15
j_gene: TRBJ1-1
CDR3aa: CASSWGTGTNTEAFF
CDR3nt: TGCGCCAGCAGCTGGGGGACAGGAACGAACACTGAAGCTTTCTTT

v_gene: TRBV7-9
d_gene: NA
abundance: once
len: 12
j_gene: TRBJ2-1
CDR3aa: CASSSDTAEQFF
CDR3nt: TGTGCCAGCAGCTCGGACACGGCTGAGCAGTTCTTC

v_gene: TRBV4-1
d_gene: NA
abundance: NA
len: 15
j_gene: TRBJ2-3
CDR3aa: CASSRFRGGADTQYF
CDR3nt: TGCGCCAGCAGCCGATTTAGAGGGGGGGCCGATACGCAGTATTTT

v_gene: TRBV20-1
d_gene: NA
abundance: few
len: 17
j_gene: TRBJ1-1
CDR3aa: CSAREPIYRRGDTEAFF
CDR3nt: TGCAGTGCTAGAGAACCCATATATCGTCGCGGGGACACTGAAGCTTTCTTT

v_gene: TRBV6-5
d_gene: TRBD1
abundance: NA
len: 14
j_gene: TRBJ1-1
CDR3aa: CASSYTQGGSEAFF
CDR3nt: TGTGCCAGCAGTTACACACAGGGGGGAAGTGAAGCTTTCTTT

v_gene: TRBV5-6
d_gene: NA
abundance: few
len: 14
j_gene: TRBJ1-5
CDR3aa: CASSLNQGLQPQHF
CDR3nt: TGTGCCAGCAGCTTGAATCAGGGCCTTCAGCCCCAGCATTTT

v_gene: TRBV7-3
d_gene: TRBD2
abundance: NA
len: 16
j_gene: TRBJ2-2
CDR3aa: CASSTPSGSNTGELFF
CDR3nt: TGTGCCAGCAGCACTCCTAGCGGGTCGAACACCGGGGAGCTGTTTTTT

v_gene: TRBV20-1
d_gene: NA
abundance: NA
len: 15
j_gene: TRBJ1-5
CDR3aa: CSALGRPRSNQPQHF
CDR3nt: TGCAGTGCTCTCGGGCGGCCCCGAAGCAATCAGCCCCAGCATTTT

v_gene: TRBV7-9
d_gene: NA
abundance: few
len: 11
j_gene: TRBJ1-1
CDR3aa: CASSHRTEAFF
CDR3nt: TGTGCCAGCAGCCACAGGACTGAAGCTTTCTTT

v_gene: TRBV12-3/TRBV12-4
d_gene: NA
abundance: few
len: 12
j_gene: TRBJ2-1
CDR3aa: CASSSTRVRGDF
CDR3nt: TGTGCCAGCAGTTCAACTCGGGTACGGGGTGACTTC

v_gene: TRBV3-1
d_gene: NA
abundance: few
len: 14
j_gene: TRBJ1-1
CDR3aa: CASSQALQRTEAFF
CDR3nt: TGTGCCAGCAGCCAAGCCCTCCAGCGCACTGAAGCTTTCTTT

v_gene: TRBV12-3/TRBV12-4
d_gene: NA
abundance: NA
len: 12
j_gene: TRBJ1-4
CDR3aa: CASSPRGGVLFF
CDR3nt: TGTGCCAGCAGTCCCCGAGGAGGAGTGTTGTTTTTT

v_gene: TRBV4-2
d_gene: NA
abundance: NA
len: 16
j_gene: TRBJ2-7
CDR3aa: CASSLSVGGATYEQYF
CDR3nt: TGTGCCAGCAGCCTATCCGTTGGGGGGGCCACCTACGAGCAGTACTTC

v_gene: TRBV7-6
d_gene: NA
abundance: once
len: 19
j_gene: TRBJ2-2
CDR3aa: CASSLGYAEHSRFTGELFF
CDR3nt: TGTGCCAGCAGCTTAGGATATGCGGAACACTCCAGGTTCACCGGGGAGCTGTTTTTT

v_gene: TRBV12-3/TRBV12-4
d_gene: NA
abundance: few
len: 14
j_gene: TRBJ2-2
CDR3aa: CASSFRGHTGELFF
CDR3nt: TGCGCCAGCAGCTTTCGGGGTCACACCGGGGAGCTGTTTTTT

v_gene: TRBV5-1
d_gene: TRBD1
abundance: few
len: 14
j_gene: TRBJ1-1
CDR3aa: CASSLVQGLDEAFF
CDR3nt: TGCGCCAGCAGCTTGGTACAGGGGTTGGATGAAGCTTTCTTT

v_gene: TRBV9
d_gene: TRBD1
abundance: NA
len: 14
j_gene: TRBJ1-2
CDR3aa: CASSPRTGTYGYTF
CDR3nt: TGTGCCAGCAGCCCAAGGACAGGGACCTATGGCTACACCTTC

v_gene: TRBV12-3/TRBV12-4
d_gene: NA
abundance: few
len: 15
j_gene: TRBJ1-4
CDR3aa: CASRAPRATNEKLFF
CDR3nt: TGTGCCAGCAGGGCCCCCCGGGCAACTAATGAAAAACTGTTTTTT

v_gene: TRBV20-1
d_gene: NA
abundance: many
len: 12
j_gene: TRBJ1-1
CDR3aa: CSATPRFTEAFF
CDR3nt: TGCAGTGCTACCCCCCGGTTCACTGAAGCTTTCTTT

v_gene: TRBV29-1
d_gene: TRBD1
abundance: NA
len: 13
j_gene: TRBJ1-2
CDR3aa: CSVGQGPNYGYTF
CDR3nt: TGCAGCGTAGGACAGGGGCCTAACTATGGCTACACCTTC

v_gene: TRBV4-1
d_gene: NA
abundance: NA
len: 15
j_gene: TRBJ1-4
CDR3aa: CASSQGHSENEKLFF
CDR3nt: TGCGCCAGCAGCCAAGGGCACAGCGAGAATGAAAAACTGTTTTTT

v_gene: TRBV3-1
d_gene: NA
abundance: NA
len: 14
j_gene: TRBJ2-7
CDR3aa: CASSQVAGSYEQYF
CDR3nt: TGTGCCAGCAGCCAAGTGGCAGGGTCGTACGAGCAGTACTTC

v_gene: TRBV7-9
d_gene: NA
abundance: once
len: 15
j_gene: TRBJ2-2
CDR3aa: CAGNRDNSNTGELFF
CDR3nt: TGTGCCGGAAACCGGGACAATTCGAACACCGGGGAGCTGTTTTTT

v_gene: TRBV9
d_gene: NA
abundance: once
len: 15
j_gene: TRBJ2-2
CDR3aa: CASSADGEATGELFF
CDR3nt: TGTGCCAGCAGCGCGGACGGAGAAGCCACCGGGGAGCTGTTTTTT

v_gene: TRBV27
d_gene: TRBD1
abundance: NA
len: 11
j_gene: TRBJ1-2
CDR3aa: CAIGTDHGYTF
CDR3nt: TGTGCCATTGGGACAGACCATGGCTACACCTTC

v_gene: TRBV6-2/TRBV6-3
d_gene: NA
abundance: NA
len: 16
j_gene: TRBJ1-4
CDR3aa: CASSFTRDVGGEKLFF
CDR3nt: TGTGCCAGCAGCTTCACCCGGGACGTAGGAGGTGAAAAACTGTTTTTT

v_gene: TRBV4-2
d_gene: NA
abundance: few
len: 14
j_gene: TRBJ1-4
CDR3aa: CASSQQGFHEKLFF
CDR3nt: TGTGCCAGCAGCCAACAAGGGTTCCATGAAAAACTGTTTTTT

v_gene: TRBV4-1
d_gene: NA
abundance: few
len: 13
j_gene: TRBJ1-1
CDR3aa: CASSARDLSEAFF
CDR3nt: TGCGCCAGCAGCGCCAGGGATTTAAGTGAAGCTTTCTTT

v_gene: TRBV7-9
d_gene: TRBD1
abundance: few
len: 15
j_gene: TRBJ1-4
CDR3aa: CASSLGDSPNEKLFF
CDR3nt: TGTGCCAGCAGCTTAGGGGACAGTCCGAATGAAAAACTGTTTTTT